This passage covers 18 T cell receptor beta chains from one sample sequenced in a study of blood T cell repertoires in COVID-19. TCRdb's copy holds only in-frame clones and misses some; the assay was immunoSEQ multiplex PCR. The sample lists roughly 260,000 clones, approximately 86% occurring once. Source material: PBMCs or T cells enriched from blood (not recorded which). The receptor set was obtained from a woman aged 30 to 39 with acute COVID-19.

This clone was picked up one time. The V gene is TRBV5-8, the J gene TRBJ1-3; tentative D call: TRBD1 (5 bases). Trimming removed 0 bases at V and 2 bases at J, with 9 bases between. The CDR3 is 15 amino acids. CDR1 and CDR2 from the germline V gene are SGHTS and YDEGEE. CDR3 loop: CASSLGDSPGNTIYF. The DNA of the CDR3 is TGTGCCAGCAGCTTGGGAGACAGTCCTGGAAACACCATATATTTT.

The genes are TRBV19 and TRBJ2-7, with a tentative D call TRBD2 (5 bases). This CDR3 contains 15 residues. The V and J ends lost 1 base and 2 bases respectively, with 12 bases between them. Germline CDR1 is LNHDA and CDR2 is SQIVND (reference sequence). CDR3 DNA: TGTGCCAGTAGTATAGGAGGAGGCACGGCCTACGAGCAGTACTTC. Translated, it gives CASSIGGGTAYEQYF.

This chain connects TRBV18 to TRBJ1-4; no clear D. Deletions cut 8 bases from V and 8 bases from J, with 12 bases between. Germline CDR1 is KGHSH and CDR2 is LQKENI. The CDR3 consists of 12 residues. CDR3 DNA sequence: TGTGCCAGCAAGGCTAGCGCGGAAAAACTGTTTTTT. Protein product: CASKASAEKLFF. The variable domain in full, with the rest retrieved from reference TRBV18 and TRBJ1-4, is NAGVMQNPRHLVRRRGQEARLRCSPMKGHSHVYWYRQLPEEGLKFMVYLQKENIIDESGMPKERFSAEFPKEGPSILRIQQVVRGDSAAYFCASKASAEKLFFGSGTQLSVL.

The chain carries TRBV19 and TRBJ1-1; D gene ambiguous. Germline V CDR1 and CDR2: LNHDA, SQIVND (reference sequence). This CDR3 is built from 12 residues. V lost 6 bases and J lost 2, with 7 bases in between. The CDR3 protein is CASRTVNTEAFF. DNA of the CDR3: TGTGCCAGTAGAACAGTTAACACTGAAGCTTTCTTT.

CDR3: CASSHVSVKETQYF. The DNA of the CDR3 is TGCGCCAGCAGCCATGTTTCAGTAAAAGAGACCCAGTACTTC. V usage is TRBV4-1 and J usage is TRBJ2-5; D gene unclear. This CDR3 has 14 amino acids. Germline lookup yields CDR1 MGHRA and CDR2 YSYEKL. V was cut by 3 bases and J by 3 bases, with 11 bases left in between.

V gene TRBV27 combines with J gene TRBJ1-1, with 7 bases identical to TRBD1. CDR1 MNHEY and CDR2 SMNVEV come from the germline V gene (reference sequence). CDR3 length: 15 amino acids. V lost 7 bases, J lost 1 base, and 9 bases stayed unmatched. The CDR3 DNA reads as TGTGCCAGCAACTCACTCGACAGGGAGAACACTGAAGCTTTCTTT. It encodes CASNSLDRENTEAFF.

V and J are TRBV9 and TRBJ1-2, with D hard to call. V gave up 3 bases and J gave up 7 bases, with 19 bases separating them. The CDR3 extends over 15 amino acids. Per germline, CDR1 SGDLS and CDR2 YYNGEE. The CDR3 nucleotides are TGTGCCAGCAGCGGCCGTGGGGAGATCTTAAGTGGCTACACCTTC. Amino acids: CASSGRGEILSGYTF.

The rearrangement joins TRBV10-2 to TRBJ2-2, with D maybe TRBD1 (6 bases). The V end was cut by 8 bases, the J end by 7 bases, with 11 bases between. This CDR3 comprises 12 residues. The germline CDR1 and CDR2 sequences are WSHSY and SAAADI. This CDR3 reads CASAGVNGELFF. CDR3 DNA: TGCGCCAGCGCAGGGGTAAACGGGGAGCTGTTTTTT.

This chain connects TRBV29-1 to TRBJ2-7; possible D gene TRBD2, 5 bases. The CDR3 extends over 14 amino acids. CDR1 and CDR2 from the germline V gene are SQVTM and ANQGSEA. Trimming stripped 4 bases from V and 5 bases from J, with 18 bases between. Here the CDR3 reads CSVAPSGLVHEQYF. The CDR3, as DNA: TGCAGCGTTGCTCCAAGCGGCCTTGTCCACGAGCAGTACTTC.

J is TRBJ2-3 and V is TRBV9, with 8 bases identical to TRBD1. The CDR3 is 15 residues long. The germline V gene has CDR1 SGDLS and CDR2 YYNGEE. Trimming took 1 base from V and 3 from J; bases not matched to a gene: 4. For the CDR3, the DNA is TGTGCCAGCAGCGTAACGGACAGGGAGACAGATACGCAGTATTTT. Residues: CASSVTDRETDTQYF.

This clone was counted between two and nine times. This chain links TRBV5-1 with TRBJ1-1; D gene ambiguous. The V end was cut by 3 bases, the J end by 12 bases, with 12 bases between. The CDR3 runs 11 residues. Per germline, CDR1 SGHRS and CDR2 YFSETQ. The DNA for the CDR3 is TGCGCCAGCAGCTCAGAACCATTGTCTTTCTTT. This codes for CASSSEPLSFF. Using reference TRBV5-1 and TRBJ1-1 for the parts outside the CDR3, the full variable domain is KAGVTQTPRYLIKTRGQQVTLSCSPISGHRSVSWYQQTPGQGLQFLFEYFSETQRNKGNFPGRFSGRQFSNSRSEMNVSTLELGDSALYLCASSSEPLSFFGQGTRLTVV.

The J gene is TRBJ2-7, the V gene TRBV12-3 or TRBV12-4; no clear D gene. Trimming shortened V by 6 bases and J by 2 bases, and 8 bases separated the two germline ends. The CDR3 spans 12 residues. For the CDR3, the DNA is TGTGCCAGCAGCTACCTTCCCTACGAGCAGTACTTC. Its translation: CASSYLPYEQYF.

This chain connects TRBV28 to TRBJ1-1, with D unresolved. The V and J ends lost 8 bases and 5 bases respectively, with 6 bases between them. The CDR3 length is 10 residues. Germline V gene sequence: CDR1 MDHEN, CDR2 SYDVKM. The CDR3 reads CASRRTEAFF. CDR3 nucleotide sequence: TGTGCCAGCCGGCGGACTGAAGCTTTCTTT.

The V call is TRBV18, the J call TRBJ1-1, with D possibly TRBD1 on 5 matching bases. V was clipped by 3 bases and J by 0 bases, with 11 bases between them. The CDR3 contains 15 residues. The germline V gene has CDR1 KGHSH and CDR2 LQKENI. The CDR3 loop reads CASSPGLGMNTEAFF. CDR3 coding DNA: TGTGCCAGCTCACCGGGACTAGGTATGAACACTGAAGCTTTCTTT.

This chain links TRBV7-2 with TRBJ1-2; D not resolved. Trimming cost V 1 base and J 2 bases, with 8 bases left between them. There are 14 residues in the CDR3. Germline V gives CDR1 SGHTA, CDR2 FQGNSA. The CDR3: CASSLGQRNYGYTF. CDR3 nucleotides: TGTGCCAGCAGCTTAGGCCAGCGAAACTATGGCTACACCTTC.

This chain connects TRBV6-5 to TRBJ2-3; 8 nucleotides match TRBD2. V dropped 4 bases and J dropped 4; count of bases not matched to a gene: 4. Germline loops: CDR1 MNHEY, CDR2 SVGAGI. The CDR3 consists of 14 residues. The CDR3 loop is CASSFSGKADTQYF. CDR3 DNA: TGTGCCAGCAGTTTTAGCGGGAAGGCAGATACGCAGTATTTT.

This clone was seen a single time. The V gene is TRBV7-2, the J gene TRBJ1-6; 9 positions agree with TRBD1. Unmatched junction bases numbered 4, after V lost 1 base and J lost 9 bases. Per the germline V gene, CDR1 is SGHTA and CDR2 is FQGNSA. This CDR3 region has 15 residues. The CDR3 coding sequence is TGTGCCAGCAGCTTAGGGGACAGGGTATCTTCACCCCTCCACTTT. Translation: CASSLGDRVSSPLHF. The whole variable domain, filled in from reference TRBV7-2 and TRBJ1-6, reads GAGVSQSPSNKVTEKGKDVELRCDPISGHTALYWYRQSLGQGLEFLIYFQGNSAPDKSGLPSDRFSAERTGGSVSTLTIQRTQQEDSAVYLCASSLGDRVSSPLHFGNGTRLTVT.

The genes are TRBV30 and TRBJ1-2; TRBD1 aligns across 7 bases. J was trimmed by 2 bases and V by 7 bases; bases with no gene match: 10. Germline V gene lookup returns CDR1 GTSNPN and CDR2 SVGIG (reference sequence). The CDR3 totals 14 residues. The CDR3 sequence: CASQDRLSNYGYTF. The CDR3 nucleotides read TGTGCCTCGCAGGACAGGCTAAGCAACTATGGCTACACCTTC.